Each of the 23 T cell receptor beta chains below was sequenced from the same sample in a study of immune heterogeneity within non-small cell lung tumors. With 32 V and 13 J primers, multiplex PCR amplified the TCR beta CDR3. TCRdb passed the multiplex PCR reads through MiXCR, listing each CDR3 protein once. The table has over 20,000 distinct CDR3 sequences, around 27% seen once. Genomic DNA extracted from bulk tumor tissue served as template. A total of 600 ng was used per sample. Several biopsies were spaced far apart within each primary tumor and obtained as surgery took place. Each patient presented with untreated, newly diagnosed non-small cell lung cancer and received curative surgery. Specimen: lung tumor tissue. The source is a man aged 40-55 years with non-small cell lung cancer.

This clonotype was recorded many times. V is TRBV4-3 and J is TRBJ2-7, with D perhaps given as TRBD1 or TRBD2 (5 bases each). The germline CDR1 and CDR2 sequences are LGHNA and YSLEER. V was cut by 1 base and J by 4 bases, with 11 bases left in between. The CDR3 extends over 14 amino acids. CDR3 protein: CASSQGHGTYEQYF. CDR3 bases: TGCGCCAGCAGCCAAGGGCACGGGACGTACGAGCAGTACTTC.

On this clonotype: With a much larger clone just one base away, this may be a read error. This rearrangement joins TRBV19 to TRBJ2-1; D is ambiguous. The CDR3 loop spans 12 amino acids. Germline V CDR1 and CDR2: LNHDA, SQIVND (reference sequence). CDR3 DNA: TGTTCCAGTAGTATCCCCGACAATGAGCAGTTCTTC. Its translation: CSSSIPDNEQFF.

At least ten counts were recorded for this clonotype. The chain is built from TRBV12-3 or TRBV12-4 and TRBJ2-1; no reliable D call. The CDR3 sequence is 14 residues long. V lost 1 base to trimming and J lost 1 base, with 5 bases between them. Written as DNA, the CDR3 is TGTGCCAGCAGTTTAGTGGCTTCCTACAATGAGCAGTTCTTC. Encoded protein: CASSLVASYNEQFF.

The chain recombines TRBV6-1 with TRBJ2-3, with 10 bases matching TRBD2. Germline V gene lookup returns CDR1 MNHNS and CDR2 SASEGT. The CDR3 is 15 residues long. Unmatched junction bases numbered 12, after V lost 8 bases and J lost 7 bases. The CDR3 spells CASSALAGVDYTQYF. The CDR3 bases are TGTGCCAGCTCGGCCCTAGCGGGAGTTGATTATACGCAGTATTTT.

On this clonotype itself: This may come from a read error, since a much larger clone is one base off. This sequence joins TRBV25-1 and TRBJ1-1; maybe TRBD1 (6 bases). This CDR3 spans 12 amino acids. Per the germline V gene, CDR1 is MGHDK and CDR2 is SYGVNS. The CDR3 bases are TGTGCCAGCGGCGGACAGTACACTGGAGCTTTCTTT. Protein product: CASGGQYTGAFF.

The chain is built from TRBV25-1 and TRBJ2-1; TRBD1 agrees at 7 bases. There are 11 residues in the CDR3. Per germline, CDR1 MGHDK and CDR2 SYGVNS. V gave up 8 bases and J gave up 13 bases; unmatched junction bases: 8. CDR3 protein: CASLLDRVQFF. The CDR3 DNA sequence: TGTGCCAGCCTCCTCGACAGGGTCCAGTTCTTC.

The table lists this clonotype with many counts. The rearrangement joins TRBV2 to TRBJ2-7; 12 nucleotides agree with TRBD2. From germline, CDR1 is SNHLY and CDR2 FYNNEI. The CDR3 has 16 amino acids. Unmatched junction bases numbered 7, after V lost 7 bases and J lost 0 bases. In nucleotides, the CDR3 is TGTGCCAGCACTGCCGGACTAGCGGGACGCTCCTACGAGCAGTACTTC. Residues: CASTAGLAGRSYEQYF.

Ten or more counts support this clonotype. The chain carries TRBV3-1 and TRBJ1-5; no clear D gene. Germline V gene sequence: CDR1 LGHDT, CDR2 YNNKEL (reference sequence). CDR3 length equals 15 residues. The germline V and J ends were trimmed by 4 bases and 2 bases, with 12 bases remaining between them. CDR3: CASSPRYGGNQPQHF. CDR3 in DNA: TGTGCCAGCAGCCCGAGGTACGGTGGCAATCAGCCCCAGCATTTT.

Concerning this clonotype: A much larger clone lies a single base off, so this may be a read error. The chain recombines TRBV4-1 with TRBJ2-3; 15 nucleotides match TRBD2. In germline, CDR1 is MGHRA, CDR2 YSYEKL. The junction had 9 bases not matched to a gene; V was cut back by 7 bases and J by 1 base. This CDR3 is 18 amino acids long. This CDR3 reads CASNPSGLAGGGTDTQYF. In DNA, the CDR3 is TGCGCCAGCAACCCGTCCGGACTAGCGGGAGGGGGCACAGATACGCAGTATTTT.

The rearrangement uses TRBV11-2 and TRBJ1-2, with no clear D. Germline loops: CDR1 SGHAT, CDR2 FQNNGV. The CDR3 is made up of 14 amino acids. With 6 bases removed from V and 8 bases from J, the gap between germline ends came to 19 bases. For the CDR3, the DNA is TGTGCCAGCAGTGGCCACCGCCAGGTTGGGGGCTACACCTTC. Translation: CASSGHRQVGGYTF.

In this sample, this clonotype is medium-sized. The chain recombines TRBV6-1 with TRBJ2-7, with D possibly TRBD1 on 6 matching bases. V lost 6 bases and J lost 3, with 15 bases in between. This CDR3 spans 14 amino acids. Germline lookup yields CDR1 MNHNS and CDR2 SASEGT. In DNA, the CDR3 is TGTGCCAGCAGCTACACGGGACAAGTCTACGAGCAGTACTTC. The encoded protein is CASSYTGQVYEQYF.

This clonotype was seen repeatedly, ten times or more. The J gene is TRBJ1-6, the V gene TRBV5-1; the D gene is possibly TRBD1 (6 bases). CDR1 is SGHRS, CDR2 YFSETQ, per germline. The germline V and J ends were trimmed by 3 bases and 7 bases, with 11 bases remaining between them. This CDR3 contains 14 residues. CDR3 nucleotide sequence: TGCGCCAGCAGCTCCCAGGGGAGGAATTCACCCCTCCACTTT. Translation: CASSSQGRNSPLHF.

The chain uses TRBV7-9 and TRBJ2-3; possible D gene TRBD2, 6 bases. From germline, CDR1 is SEHNR and CDR2 FQNEAQ (reference sequence). The CDR3 consists of 15 residues. V lost 3 bases and J 5 bases, leaving 15 bases between the germline ends. The CDR3 reads CASSFLGGRGDTQYF. The CDR3 DNA is TGTGCCAGCAGCTTCCTGGGAGGCCGGGGAGATACGCAGTATTTT.

This clonotype was counted ten times or more. V is TRBV15 and J is TRBJ2-1; TRBD2 matches at 13 bases. The trim removed 5 bases at V and 3 bases at J, leaving 4 bases unmatched. The CDR3 has 16 amino acids. The V gene's germline CDR1 is LNHNV and CDR2 YYDKDF (reference sequence). The CDR3: CATSPRTSGSYNEQFF. The CDR3 region has the DNA TGTGCCACCAGCCCACGGACTAGCGGGAGCTACAATGAGCAGTTCTTC.

The genes are TRBV20-1 and TRBJ2-1; the D gene could be TRBD1 or TRBD2 (5 bases each). In germline, CDR1 is DFQATT, CDR2 SNEGSKA (reference sequence). The CDR3 has 15 residues. Trimming took off 0 bases at V and 0 bases at J, with 9 bases between the two ends. CDR3 sequence: CSARDRGVSYNEQFF. The CDR3 coding sequence is TGCAGTGCTAGAGATAGGGGAGTCTCCTACAATGAGCAGTTCTTC.

There are a few counts of this clonotype. The V call is TRBV19, the J call TRBJ1-4; D is uncertain. The CDR3 length is 14 residues. The V gene's germline CDR1 is LNHDA and CDR2 SQIVND (reference sequence). V was pared by 6 bases and J by 0 bases, with 8 bases between. This chain's CDR3 is CASRPTATNEKLFF. The CDR3 DNA reads as TGTGCCAGTAGGCCGACTGCAACTAATGAAAAACTGTTTTTT.

A note on this clonotype: At one end the junction does not follow the germline gene, possibly because of a read error. V gene TRBV15 combines with J gene TRBJ2-3; 8 positions match TRBD2. Germline V gives CDR1 LNHNV, CDR2 YYDKDF (reference sequence). The CDR3 is 17 residues long. CDR3: CATSTTSGLVSTDTHYF. The CDR3 DNA reads as TGTGCCACCAGCACCACTAGCGGCTTAGTTAGCACAGATACGCATTATTTT.

The chain joins TRBV10-3 to TRBJ1-4; unclear D gene. The CDR3 sequence is 13 residues long. V was trimmed by 6 bases and J by 8 bases, leaving 13 bases between them. Germline CDR1 and CDR2: ENHRY and SYGVKD. CDR3 bases: TGTGCCATCAGGGCGGGTAGAGAGGAAAAACTGTTTTTT. As protein: CAIRAGREEKLFF.

This chain connects TRBV7-6 to TRBJ1-5, with unresolved D. The CDR3 consists of 13 residues. Germline-derived CDR1 and CDR2 are SGHVS and FNYEAQ. V was shortened by 2 bases and J by 6 bases, with 8 bases between the two germline ends. In DNA, the CDR3 is TGTGCCAGCAGCTTACAGGTATCTCAGCCCCAGCATTTT. Translated, it gives CASSLQVSQPQHF.

This chain connects TRBV5-4 to TRBJ1-2; TRBD1 agrees at 7 bases. Trimming removed 4 bases from V and 2 bases from J; junction bases left unmatched: 2. The germline V gene encodes CDR1 SGHNT and CDR2 YYREEE (reference sequence). The CDR3 extends over 13 amino acids. As DNA, the CDR3 is TGTGCCAGCAGCATGGACAGGAACTATGGCTACACCTTC. Its protein product is CASSMDRNYGYTF.

The chain couples TRBV6-1 to TRBJ1-4; D is ambiguous. Germline CDR1 reads MNHNS; CDR2 reads SASEGT. Trimming pared 1 base from V and 0 bases from J, leaving 3 bases between. The CDR3 covers 14 residues. The CDR3 spells CASSEGPTNEKLFF. The CDR3 DNA is TGTGCCAGCAGTGAAGGTCCAACTAATGAAAAACTGTTTTTT.

This clonotype was observed at least ten times. The V call is TRBV24-1, the J call TRBJ1-2; unclear D gene. V was shortened by 2 bases and J by 9 bases, with 6 bases between the two germline ends. The CDR3 sequence is 11 residues long. Looked up from germline, CDR1 is KGHDR and CDR2 is SFDVKD. The CDR3: CATSDSLRYTF. For the CDR3, the DNA is TGTGCCACCAGTGATTCCCTCCGCTACACCTTC.

This clonotype came up many times. The CDR3 coding sequence is TGTGCCAGTCAACCGGGACAGATGAACACTGAAGCTTTCTTT. Its protein product is CASQPGQMNTEAFF. The gene calls are TRBV6-1 and TRBJ1-1; 7 bases map to TRBD1. This CDR3 has 14 residues. CDR1 and CDR2 from the germline V gene are MNHNS and SASEGT. J gave up 0 bases and V 9 bases, and 7 bases lay outside the gene matches.